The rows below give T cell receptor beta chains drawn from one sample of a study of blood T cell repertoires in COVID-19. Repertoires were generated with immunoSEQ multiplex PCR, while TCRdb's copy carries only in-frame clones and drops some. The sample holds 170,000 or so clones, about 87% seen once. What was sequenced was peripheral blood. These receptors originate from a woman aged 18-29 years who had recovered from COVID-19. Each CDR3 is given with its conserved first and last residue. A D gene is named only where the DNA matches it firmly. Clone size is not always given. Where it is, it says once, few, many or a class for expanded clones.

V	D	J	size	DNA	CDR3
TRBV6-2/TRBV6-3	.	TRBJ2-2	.	TGTGCCAGCAGTTTAACTCTGAACACCGGGGAGCTGTTTTTT	CASSLTLNTGELFF
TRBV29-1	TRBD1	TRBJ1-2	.	TGCAGCGTCCCGGACAGGGGGAACTATGGCTACACCTTC	CSVPDRGNYGYTF
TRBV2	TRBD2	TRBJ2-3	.	TGTGCCAGCAACACTAACGAACCTGCTAGCGGGAGGGCATTCGATACGCAGTATTTT	CASNTNEPASGRAFDTQYF
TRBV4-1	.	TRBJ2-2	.	TGCGCCAGCAGCCAAGAGGCCCCGGGTGGGACCGGGGAGCTGTTTTTT	CASSQEAPGGTGELFF
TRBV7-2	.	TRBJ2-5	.	TGTGCCAGCAGCCCTAGCCACGAGACCCAGTACTTC	CASSPSHETQYF
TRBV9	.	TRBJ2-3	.	TGTGCCAGCAGCCACTCCCTCGCAGATACGCAGTATTTT	CASSHSLADTQYF
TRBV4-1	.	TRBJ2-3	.	TGCGCCAGCAGCCCTACCCGGGCTAGCTTCCTCTCCCCTTACACAGATACGCAGTATTTT	CASSPTRASFLSPYTDTQYF
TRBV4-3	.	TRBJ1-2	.	TGCGCCAGCAGCCAAGGCGGGGGGGGCCTGCGCGGCTACACCTTC	CASSQGGGGLRGYTF
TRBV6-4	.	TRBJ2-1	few	TGTGCCAGCAGTGGGCCGGGAGAGTGGGGTGAGCAGTTCTTC	CASSGPGEWGEQFF
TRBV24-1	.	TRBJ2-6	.	TGTGCCACCGAGGCCGACTCTGGGGCCAACGTCCTGACTTTC	CATEADSGANVLTF
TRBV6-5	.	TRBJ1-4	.	TGTGCCAGCAGGTCAGGGGAGAAACTGTTTTTT	CASRSGEKLFF
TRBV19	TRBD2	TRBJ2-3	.	TGTGCCAGTAGAAAGGGAACTAGCGGGACTAGCACAGATACGCAGTATTTT	CASRKGTSGTSTDTQYF
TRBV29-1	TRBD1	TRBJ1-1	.	TGCAGCGTTGAAGACTCCGGGACAGGGGGCTATGTAGCTTTCTTT	CSVEDSGTGGYVAFF
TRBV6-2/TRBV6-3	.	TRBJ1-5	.	TGTGCCAGCAGTTACATTTACGACAGGATCAATCAGCCCCAGCATTTT	CASSYIYDRINQPQHF
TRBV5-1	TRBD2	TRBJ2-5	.	TGCGCCAGCAGCACAGGACTAGCGGAGGCTGGCAGGTACTTC	CASSTGLAEAGRYF
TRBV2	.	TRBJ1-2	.	TGTGCCAGCACTGAAGCGTGGCCCTCTGGGCCCTATGGCTACACCTTC	CASTEAWPSGPYGYTF
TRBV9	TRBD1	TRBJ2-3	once	TGTGCCAGCAGCAGAGGACAGGTTTTACCTAGCACAGATACGCAGTATTTT	CASSRGQVLPSTDTQYF
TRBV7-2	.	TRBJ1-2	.	TGTGCCAGCAGCCCTGAGGCGAGCCGTAACTATGGCTACACCTTC	CASSPEASRNYGYTF
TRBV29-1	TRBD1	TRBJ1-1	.	TGCAGCGTTGCACAGGGGGCCCCTACCTTGAACACTGAAGCTTTCTTT	CSVAQGAPTLNTEAFF
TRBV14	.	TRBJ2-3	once	TGTGCCAGCAGCCAAGAACAAGGGGTCGGAGATACGCAGTATTTT	CASSQEQGVGDTQYF
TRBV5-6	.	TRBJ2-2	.	TGTGCCAGCAGCTTGGGTGGCAGGGGCCAATCGTCGAGCACCGGGGAGCTGTTTTTT	CASSLGGRGQSSSTGELFF
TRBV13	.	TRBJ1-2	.	TGTGCCAGCAGCTTAAGCCCCGTTAACTATGGCTACACCTTC	CASSLSPVNYGYTF
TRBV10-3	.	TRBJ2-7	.	TGTGCCATCAACGGACGAAGGGGCGGCGAGCAGTACTTC	CAINGRRGGEQYF
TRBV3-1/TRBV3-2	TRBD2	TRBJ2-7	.	TGTGCCAGCAGCCCCTATTGGGGGGGGGCCTACGAGCAGTACTTC	CASSPYWGGAYEQYF
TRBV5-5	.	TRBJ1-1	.	TGTGCCAGCAGCTTGGAACAGGCGCTCACTGAAGCTTTCTTT	CASSLEQALTEAFF
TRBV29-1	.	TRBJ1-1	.	TGCAGCGTTGAAGGGATTGCGGACACTGAAGCTTTCTTT	CSVEGIADTEAFF
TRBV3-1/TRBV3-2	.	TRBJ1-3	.	TGTGCCAGCAGCCAATCGAACACCATATATTTT	CASSQSNTIYF
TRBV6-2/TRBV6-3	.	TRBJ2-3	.	TGTGCCAGCAGCCCCGGCGGCGGAGACACAGATACGCAGTATTTT	CASSPGGGDTDTQYF
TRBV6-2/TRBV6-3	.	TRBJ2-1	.	TGTGCCAGCAGTCGAACTAGCACCGGCAATGAGCAGTTCTTC	CASSRTSTGNEQFF
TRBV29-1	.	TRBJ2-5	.	TGCGCCACCGGAACAGGGCAGGAGACCCAGTACTTC	CATGTGQETQYF
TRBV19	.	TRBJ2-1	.	TGTGCCAGTAGTACACAGGGTGGGTTCTACAATGAGCAGTTCTTC	CASSTQGGFYNEQFF